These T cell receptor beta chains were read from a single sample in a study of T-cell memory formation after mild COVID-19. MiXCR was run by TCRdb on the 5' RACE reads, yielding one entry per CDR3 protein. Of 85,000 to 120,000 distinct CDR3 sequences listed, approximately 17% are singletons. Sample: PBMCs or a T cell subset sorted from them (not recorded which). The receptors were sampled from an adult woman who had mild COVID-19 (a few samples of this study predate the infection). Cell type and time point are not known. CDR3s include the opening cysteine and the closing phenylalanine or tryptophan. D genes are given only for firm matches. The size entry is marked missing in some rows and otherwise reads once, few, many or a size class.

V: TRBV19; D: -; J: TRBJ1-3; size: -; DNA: TGTGCCAGTAGTGCCATGACACGACCTGGAAACACCATATATTTT; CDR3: CASSAMTRPGNTIYF
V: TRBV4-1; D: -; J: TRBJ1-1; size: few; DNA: TGCGCCAGCAGCCAAGATCTAACAGTTTGGAACACTGAAGCTTTCTTT; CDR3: CASSQDLTVWNTEAFF
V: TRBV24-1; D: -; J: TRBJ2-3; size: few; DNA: TGTGCCACCAGTGATTTTCCAGGGTCGATCTCCACAGATACGCAGTATTTT; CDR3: CATSDFPGSISTDTQYF
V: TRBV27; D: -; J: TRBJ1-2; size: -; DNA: TGTGCCAGCAGTTTCGGCAGCCATTCGGGGTATGGCTACACCTTC; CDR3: CASSFGSHSGYGYTF
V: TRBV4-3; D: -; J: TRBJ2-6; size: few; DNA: TGCGCCAGCAGCCATGGGGCGGAGAGTGGCGGTCCCAACGTCCTGACTTTC; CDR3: CASSHGAESGGPNVLTF
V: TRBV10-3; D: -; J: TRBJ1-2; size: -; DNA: TGTGCCATCAGTAGCGGGGCAGGACCTAACTATGGCTACACCTTC; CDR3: CAISSGAGPNYGYTF
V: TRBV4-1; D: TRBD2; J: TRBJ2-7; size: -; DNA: TGCGCCAGCAGCCAAGAACCCGGGGGAAGCGGGAGGTCCCACGAGCAGTACTTC; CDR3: CASSQEPGGSGRSHEQYF
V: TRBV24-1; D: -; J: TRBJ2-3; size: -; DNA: TGTGCCACCAGTGATTTCTCATCGGGGGAGTCAGATACGCAGTATTTT; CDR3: CATSDFSSGESDTQYF
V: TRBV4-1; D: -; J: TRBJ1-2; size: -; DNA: TGCGCCAGCAGCCCGAATAGAGACAGCAACTATGGCTACACCTTC; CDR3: CASSPNRDSNYGYTF
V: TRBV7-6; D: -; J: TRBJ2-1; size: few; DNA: TGTGCCAGCAGCTTACTGCAGAAGCAGTTCTTC; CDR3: CASSLLQKQFF
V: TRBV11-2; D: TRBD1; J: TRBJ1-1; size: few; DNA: TGTGCCAGCAGCCTCCCCGGGGACAGGGGGTGGAACACTGAAGCTTTCTTT; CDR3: CASSLPGDRGWNTEAFF
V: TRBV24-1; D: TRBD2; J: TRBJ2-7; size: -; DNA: TGTGCCACCAGTGATCAGCGGGGCTACGAGCAGTACTTC; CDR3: CATSDQRGYEQYF
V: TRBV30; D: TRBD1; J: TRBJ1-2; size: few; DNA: TGTGCCTGGACTGAAGGGACAGGGCATGGCTACACCTTC; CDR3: CAWTEGTGHGYTF
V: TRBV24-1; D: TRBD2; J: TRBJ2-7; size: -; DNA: TGTGCCACCGGGCCTAGCGGGAGGGCAAGCGAGCAGTACTTC; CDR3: CATGPSGRASEQYF